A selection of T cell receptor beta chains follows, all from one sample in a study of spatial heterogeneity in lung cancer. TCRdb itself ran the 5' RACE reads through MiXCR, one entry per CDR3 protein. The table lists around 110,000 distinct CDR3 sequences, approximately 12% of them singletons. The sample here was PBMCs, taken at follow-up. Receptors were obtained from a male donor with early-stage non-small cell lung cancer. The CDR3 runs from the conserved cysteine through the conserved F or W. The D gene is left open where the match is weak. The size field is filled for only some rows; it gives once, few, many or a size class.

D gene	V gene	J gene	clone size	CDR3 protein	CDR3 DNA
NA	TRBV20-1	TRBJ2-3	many	CSASGLGADTQYF	TGCAGTGCCTCCGGGCTCGGGGCAGATACGCAGTATTTT
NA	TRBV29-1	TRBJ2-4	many	CSVLDGSLAKNIQYF	TGCAGCGTTCTTGACGGATCCCTAGCCAAAAACATTCAGTACTTC
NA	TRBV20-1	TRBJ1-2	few	CSARDGLNYGYTF	TGCAGTGCTAGAGATGGGCTGAACTATGGCTACACCTTC
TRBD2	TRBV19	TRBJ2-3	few	CASSSGLAGFTDTQYF	TGTGCCAGTAGTTCCGGACTAGCGGGGTTCACAGATACGCAGTATTTT
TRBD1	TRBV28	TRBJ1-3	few	CASTRETGGNTIYF	TGTGCCAGCACGCGGGAGACAGGGGGAAACACCATATATTTT
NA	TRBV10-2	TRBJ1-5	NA	CATRTSENQPQHF	TGCGCCACCAGGACATCAGAGAATCAGCCCCAGCATTTT
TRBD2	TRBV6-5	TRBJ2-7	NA	CASSSSGGDFYEQYF	TGTGCCAGCAGTTCGAGCGGGGGGGATTTCTACGAGCAGTACTTC
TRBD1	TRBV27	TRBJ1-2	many	CASTPLGTGNYGYTF	TGTGCCAGCACCCCTTTAGGGACAGGAAACTATGGCTACACCTTC
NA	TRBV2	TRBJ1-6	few	CASSSGYSPLHF	TGTGCCAGCAGTTCAGGGTATTCACCCCTCCACTTT
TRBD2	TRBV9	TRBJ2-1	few	CASSATSGGEADEQFF	TGTGCCAGCAGCGCGACTAGCGGGGGGGAGGCGGATGAGCAGTTCTTC
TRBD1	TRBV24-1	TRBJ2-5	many	CATRTGGLETQYF	TGTGCCACCAGGACAGGGGGCTTGGAGACCCAGTACTTC